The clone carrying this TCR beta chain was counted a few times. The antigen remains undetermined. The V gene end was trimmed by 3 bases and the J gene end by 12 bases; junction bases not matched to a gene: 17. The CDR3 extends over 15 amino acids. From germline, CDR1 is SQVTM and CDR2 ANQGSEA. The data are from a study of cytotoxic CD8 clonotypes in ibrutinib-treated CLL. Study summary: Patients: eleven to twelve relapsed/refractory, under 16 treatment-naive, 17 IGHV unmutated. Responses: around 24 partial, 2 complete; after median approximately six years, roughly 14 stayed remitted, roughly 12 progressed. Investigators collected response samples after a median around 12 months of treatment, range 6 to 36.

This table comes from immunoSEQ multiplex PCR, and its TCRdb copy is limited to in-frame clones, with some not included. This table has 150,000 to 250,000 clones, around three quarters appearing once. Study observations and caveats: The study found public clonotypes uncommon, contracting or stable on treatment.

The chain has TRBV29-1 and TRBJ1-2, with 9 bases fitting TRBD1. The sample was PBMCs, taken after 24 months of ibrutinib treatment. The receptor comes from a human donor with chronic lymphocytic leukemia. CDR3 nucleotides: TGCAGCGTTGACCCTTCGACAGGGGGAAGAACGAGGGACACCTTC. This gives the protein CSVDPSTGGRTRDTF.